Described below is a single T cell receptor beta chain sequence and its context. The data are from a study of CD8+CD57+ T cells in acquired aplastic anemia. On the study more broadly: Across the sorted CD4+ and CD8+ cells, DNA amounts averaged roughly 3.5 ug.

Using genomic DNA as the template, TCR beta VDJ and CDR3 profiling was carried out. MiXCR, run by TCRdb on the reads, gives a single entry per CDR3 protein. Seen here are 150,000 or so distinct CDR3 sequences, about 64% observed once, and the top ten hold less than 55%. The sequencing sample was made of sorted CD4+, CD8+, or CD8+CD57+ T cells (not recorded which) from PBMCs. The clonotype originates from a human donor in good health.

In DNA form, the CDR3 reads TGTGCCAGCAGCCAAGATTTGAGGGGTGTAAAAGCTTTCTTT. Amino acids: CASSQDLRGVKAFF. The chain has TRBV7-9 and TRBJ1-1, with D maybe TRBD1 (5 bases). The CDR3 length is 14 residues. Per the germline V gene, CDR1 is SEHNR and CDR2 is FQNEAQ (reference sequence). Between the trimmed V and J ends, which lost 5 bases and 9 bases, there was a span of 19 bases.